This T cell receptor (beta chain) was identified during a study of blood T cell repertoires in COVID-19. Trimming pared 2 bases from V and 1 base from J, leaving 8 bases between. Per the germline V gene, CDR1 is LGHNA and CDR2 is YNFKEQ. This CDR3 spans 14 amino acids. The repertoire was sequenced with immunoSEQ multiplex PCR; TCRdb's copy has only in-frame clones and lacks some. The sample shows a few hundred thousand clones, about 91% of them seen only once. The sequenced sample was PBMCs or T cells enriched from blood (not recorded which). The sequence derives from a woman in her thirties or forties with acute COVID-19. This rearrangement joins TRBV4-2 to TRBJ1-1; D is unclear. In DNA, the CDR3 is TGTGCCAGCAGCCAATGGGAGGGGAACACTGAAGCTTTCTTT. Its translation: CASSQWEGNTEAFF.